A single sample gave rise to the 6 T cell receptor beta chains below, sequenced in a study of tumor-infiltrating lymphocytes in primary liver carcinoma. Each 20-30 mg portion of unsorted bulk tissue served as the source for co-extraction of RNA and DNA. Constant-region priming of roughly 500 ng total RNA yielded TCR beta cDNA. Library construction for TCR beta comprised three nested multiplex PCR rounds performed with slightly modified ARM-PCR. TRBV1-TRBV30 forward primers paired with a C-beta reverse primer were used in the first two PCR rounds, which ran approximately 11 cycles each. Using its own MiXCR run on the multiplex PCR reads, TCRdb lists one record per CDR3 protein. The table has approximately 45,000 distinct CDR3 sequences, about three quarters seen once. Sequenced sample: liver tumor tissue from sampling region 2. Stated subset: tumor region T2, inferior pole. These receptors were obtained from a man aged 40-49 years with primary liver carcinoma and hepatitis B virus infection.

Notes on this clonotype: In this CDR3 the conserved last residue, phenylalanine or tryptophan, is missing, so a read error is likely. The rearrangement joins TRBV12-3 or TRBV12-4 to TRBJ2-7; TRBD2 is a possible D gene (5 bases). CDR3 length: 16 residues. In DNA, the CDR3 is TGTGCCAGCAATTTAGTCGCGGGTCTCGGTCTCTACGAGCAGTACTCC. It specifies CASNLVAGLGLYEQYS.

This clonotype has ten or more counts. The rearrangement uses TRBV11-2 and TRBJ2-7, with D tentatively TRBD1 or TRBD2 (5 bases each). This CDR3 spans 15 amino acids. Looked up from germline, CDR1 is SGHAT and CDR2 is FQNNGV. Trimming removed 1 base at V and 3 bases at J, with 13 bases between. The CDR3 loop is CASSLGGGLRYEQYF. In DNA, the CDR3 is TGTGCCAGCAGCTTAGGGGGCGGGCTCCGCTACGAGCAGTACTTC.

This chain links TRBV4-1 with TRBJ1-5; D is perhaps TRBD1 (5 bases). V shed 0 bases and J shed 15 bases, with 18 bases lying between them. CDR1 and CDR2 from the germline V gene are MGHRA and YSYEKL. This CDR3 contains 14 residues. CDR3 DNA sequence: TGCGCCAGCAGCCAAGAACTCCTGCTGGGGCCACGGCATTTT. Protein: CASSQELLLGPRHF.

In the case of this clonotype: A junction boundary mismatches the germline segment, possibly from a read error. The chain joins TRBV29-1 to TRBJ2-5; maybe TRBD2 (5 bases). This CDR3 has 12 residues. The germline V gene has CDR1 SQVTM and CDR2 ANQGSEA. The CDR3 DNA reads as TGCAGCGTTTGGGGAGAGCAAGAGAGCCAGTACTTC. Protein sequence: CSVWGEQESQYF.

This clonotype has just one count. Here the CDR3 reads CASEQGDRRYTF. Here the CDR3 DNA reads TGTGCCAGCGAACAGGGCGATCGTCGCTACACCTTC. This chain links TRBV6-6 with TRBJ1-2, with D perhaps TRBD1 (6 bases). Germline CDR1 and CDR2: MNHNY and SVGAGI (reference sequence). V was cut by 8 bases and J by 9 bases, with 16 bases left in between. This CDR3 is 12 amino acids long.

The V call is TRBV12-3 or TRBV12-4, the J call TRBJ1-1, with a tentative D call TRBD1 (5 bases). The CDR3 loop spans 14 amino acids. Trimming removed 8 bases from V and 13 bases from J, with 26 bases in between. The CDR3 spells CASGSTGSNTGVFF. The CDR3 DNA reads TGTGCCAGCGGGAGTACAGGTTCGAACACTGGAGTTTTCTTT.